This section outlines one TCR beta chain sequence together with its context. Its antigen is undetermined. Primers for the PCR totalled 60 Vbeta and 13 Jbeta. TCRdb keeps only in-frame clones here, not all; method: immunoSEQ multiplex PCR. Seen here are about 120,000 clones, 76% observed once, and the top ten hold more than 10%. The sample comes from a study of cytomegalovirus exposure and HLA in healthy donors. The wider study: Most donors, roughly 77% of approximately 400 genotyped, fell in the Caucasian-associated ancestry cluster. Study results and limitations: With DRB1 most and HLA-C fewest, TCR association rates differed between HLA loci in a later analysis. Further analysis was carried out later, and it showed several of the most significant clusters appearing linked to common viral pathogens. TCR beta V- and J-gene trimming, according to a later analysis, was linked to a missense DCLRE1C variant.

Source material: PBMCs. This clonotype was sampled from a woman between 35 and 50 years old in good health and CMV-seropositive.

CDR3 in amino acids: CASRPGQGAGELFF. The CDR3 DNA is TGCGCCAGTAGACCGGGACAGGGGGCGGGGGAGCTGTTTTTT. The V call is TRBV4-1, the J call TRBJ2-2, with 12 bases aligning to TRBD1. This CDR3 is 14 amino acids long. Germline lookup yields CDR1 MGHRA and CDR2 YSYEKL. V was pared by 9 bases and J by 8 bases, with 7 bases of the junction left unmatched.